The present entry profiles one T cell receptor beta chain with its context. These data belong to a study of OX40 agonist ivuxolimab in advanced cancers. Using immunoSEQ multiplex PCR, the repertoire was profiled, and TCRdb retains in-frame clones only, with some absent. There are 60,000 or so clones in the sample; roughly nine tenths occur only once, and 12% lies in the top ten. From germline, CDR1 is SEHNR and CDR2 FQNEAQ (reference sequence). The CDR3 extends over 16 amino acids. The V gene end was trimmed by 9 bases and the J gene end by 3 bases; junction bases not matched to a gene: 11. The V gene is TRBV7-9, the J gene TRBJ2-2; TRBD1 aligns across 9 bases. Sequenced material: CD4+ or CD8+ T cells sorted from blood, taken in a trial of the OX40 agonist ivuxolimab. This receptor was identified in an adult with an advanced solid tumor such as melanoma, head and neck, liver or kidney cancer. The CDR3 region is CAREPTGGAYTGELFF. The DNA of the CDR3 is TGTGCCAGAGAACCTACAGGGGGCGCATACACCGGGGAGCTGTTTTTT.